The present TCR beta chain was sequenced within a study of blood T cells in healthy people across ages. Sample-barcoded 5' priming and a J-beta primer mix drove a second PCR of about 6 to 11 cycles. Each cDNA molecule carried a tag from a template-switch adaptor that contained 12 random nucleotides. Via MiXCR, TCRdb re-called the 5' RACE reads, giving one row per CDR3 protein. This sample carries 1.5 million to 2 million distinct CDR3 sequences, roughly 50% of them seen once, and the ten largest clones take more than 2%. This clonotype was seen a few times. With 0 bases removed from V and 8 bases from J, the gap between germline ends came to 11 bases. The germline gives CDR1 DFQATT, CDR2 SNEGSKA (reference sequence). This CDR3 is 14 amino acids long.

The rearrangement uses TRBV20-1 and TRBJ1-6; D perhaps matches TRBD1 (6 bases). The sequence was obtained from a woman aged 40 to 50 in good health. The source material was blood. This chain's CDR3 is CSAREQGSDSPLHF. DNA of the CDR3: TGCAGTGCTAGAGAACAGGGTTCTGATTCACCCCTCCACTTT.